A single sample gave rise to the 9 T cell receptor beta chains below, sequenced in a study of OX40 agonist ivuxolimab in advanced cancers. Profiled with immunoSEQ multiplex PCR; TCRdb holds only in-frame clones, not every one. The table has roughly 41,000 clones, around four fifths seen once; the top ten hold 20% to 25%. The input for sequencing was CD4+ or CD8+ T cells sorted from blood, taken in a trial of the OX40 agonist ivuxolimab. All receptors come from an adult with an advanced solid tumor such as melanoma, head and neck, liver or kidney cancer.

This clone was counted a single time. The V call is TRBV7-3, the J call TRBJ2-3, with D tentatively TRBD2 (5 bases). V was pared by 4 bases and J by 4 bases, with 15 bases between. CDR3 size: 15 residues. Per germline, CDR1 SGHTA and CDR2 FQGTGA. The CDR3 bases are TGTGCCAGCAGCTCGCACCGGGGTAAGCCAGATACGCAGTATTTT. Translation gives CASSSHRGKPDTQYF.

The chain couples TRBV11-2 to TRBJ2-5; 9 positions match TRBD1. Germline V gene data show CDR1 as SGHAT and CDR2 as FQNNGV. Germline trimming cut 5 bases from V and 12 bases from J; bases unmatched to any gene: 19. This CDR3 is built from 16 residues. For the CDR3, the DNA is TGTGCCAGCAGCCCAACTCAGGACAGGGGTAAAGTGAATGAGTACTTC. Its protein product is CASSPTQDRGKVNEYF.

The chain carries TRBV7-2 and TRBJ1-5; no definite D call. Germline V CDR1 and CDR2: SGHTA, FQGNSA. The CDR3 sequence is 13 residues long. Trimming stripped 5 bases from V and 2 bases from J, with 7 bases between. Here the CDR3 DNA reads TGTGCCAGCAGCCAGGACCGCAATCAGCCCCAGCATTTT. It translates to CASSQDRNQPQHF.

The V call is TRBV2, the J call TRBJ2-6, with no clear D. CDR1 SNHLY and CDR2 FYNNEI come from the germline V gene. The CDR3 is made up of 15 amino acids. V gave up 3 bases and J gave up 0 bases, with 6 bases separating them. The CDR3 DNA sequence: TGTGCCAGCAGTGATTTGAGCTCTGGGGCCAACGTCCTGACTTTC. Translation gives CASSDLSSGANVLTF. The full variable domain, its missing parts supplied by reference TRBV2 and TRBJ2-6, is EPEVTQTPSHQVTQMGQEVILRCVPISNHLYFYWYRQILGQKVEFLVSFYNNEISEKSEIFDDQFSVERPDGSNFTLKIRSTKLEDSAMYFCASSDLSSGANVLTFGAGSRLTVL.

The chain links TRBV29-1 to TRBJ2-7; D might be TRBD2 (5 bases). This CDR3 has 13 amino acids. Trimming removed 4 bases at V and 6 bases at J, with 16 bases between. Germline values: CDR1 SQVTM, CDR2 ANQGSEA. Here the CDR3 DNA reads TGCAGCGTTGTTACAGATAGGACTTCCGAGCAGTACTTC. Protein: CSVVTDRTSEQYF.

The gene calls are TRBV6-5 and TRBJ1-6; D unresolved. CDR1 and CDR2 (germline): MNHEY, SVGAGI. V was cut by 6 bases and J by 0 bases, with 6 bases left in between. CDR3 length: 14 residues. CDR3 amino acids: CASRSSSYNSPLHF. CDR3 sequence (DNA): TGTGCCAGCAGGAGCAGCTCCTATAATTCACCCCTCCACTTT.

V is TRBV10-3 and J is TRBJ2-1; 7 bases fit TRBD1. The germline gives CDR1 ENHRY, CDR2 SYGVKD. V shed 4 bases, J shed 15 bases, and the junction held 9 bases outside the gene matches. This CDR3 contains 12 residues. This chain's CDR3 is CAISGPTGDRFF. Here the CDR3 DNA reads TGTGCCATCAGTGGGCCTACAGGGGATCGGTTCTTC.

This clone was seen a few times. The junction departs from the called germline gene at one end, perhaps through a read error. The chain combines TRBV5-5 with TRBJ2-7, with 11 bases aligning to TRBD1. Germline values: CDR1 SGHKS, CDR2 YYEKEE (reference sequence). The CDR3 loop spans 17 amino acids. CDR3 coding DNA: TGCGCCAGCAGCCAAGATACCTGGACAGGGGGCGAGTACGAGCAGTACTTC. Its translation is CASSQDTWTGGEYEQYF.

This chain links TRBV28 with TRBJ1-1; D is unresolved. Deletions cut 3 bases from V and 3 bases from J, with 14 bases between. CDR3 length: 15 residues. Germline V gene lookup returns CDR1 MDHEN and CDR2 SYDVKM. The CDR3 DNA reads TGTGCCAGCAGTTTTATGGTGGGAGAGGACACTGAAGCTTTCTTT. Encoded protein: CASSFMVGEDTEAFF.